This T cell receptor (beta chain) comes out of a study of blood T cells in healthy people across ages. The CDR3 totals 15 residues. The V and J ends lost 6 bases and 5 bases, in that order; junction bases with no gene match: 10. Germline V gene lookup returns CDR1 MGHDK and CDR2 SYGVNS. Researchers isolated at least 7 million PBMCs per sample. It was with a sample-barcoded 5' primer and a J-beta primer mix that a second PCR of roughly 7 to 12 cycles was run. Each cDNA was tagged by a template-switch adaptor containing 12 random nucleotides. TCRdb reprocessed the 5' RACE reads with MiXCR, giving one entry per CDR3 protein. The sample holds about 1.1 million distinct CDR3 sequences, 35% to 45% seen once.

The sequence came from a man between 18 and 35 years old in good health. The chain recombines TRBV25-1 with TRBJ2-5, with TRBD1 matching 9 bases. Sequenced material: blood. In nucleotides, the CDR3 is TGTGCCAGCAGAGGCCCCGGGACAGGGTCCGAGACCCAGTACTTC. Amino acids: CASRGPGTGSETQYF.